The clone carrying this TCR beta chain appeared a single time. Autoimmune disease history or systemic immunosuppression meant exclusion. TCRdb's copy holds only in-frame clones and misses some; the assay was immunoSEQ multiplex PCR. The repertoire includes approximately 44,000 clones, 80% of them detected once, and about 10% sits in the top ten. The sample originates from a study of OX40 agonist ivuxolimab in advanced cancers. Looking at the study overall: Dose-escalation patients had hepatocellular carcinoma, melanoma, renal cell or head and neck cancer.

The length of the CDR3 is 11 residues. Per germline, CDR1 MNHNY and CDR2 SVGAGI (reference sequence). Trimming stripped 6 bases from V and 6 bases from J, with 6 bases between. The V call is TRBV6-6, the J call TRBJ2-1; D remains unclear. The source is an adult with an advanced solid tumor such as melanoma, head and neck, liver or kidney cancer. Sequencing used CD4+ or CD8+ T cells sorted from blood, obtained in a trial of the OX40 agonist ivuxolimab. CDR3 in DNA: TGTGCCAGCAGCCTATTCAATGAGCAGTTCTTC. Protein sequence: CASSLFNEQFF.